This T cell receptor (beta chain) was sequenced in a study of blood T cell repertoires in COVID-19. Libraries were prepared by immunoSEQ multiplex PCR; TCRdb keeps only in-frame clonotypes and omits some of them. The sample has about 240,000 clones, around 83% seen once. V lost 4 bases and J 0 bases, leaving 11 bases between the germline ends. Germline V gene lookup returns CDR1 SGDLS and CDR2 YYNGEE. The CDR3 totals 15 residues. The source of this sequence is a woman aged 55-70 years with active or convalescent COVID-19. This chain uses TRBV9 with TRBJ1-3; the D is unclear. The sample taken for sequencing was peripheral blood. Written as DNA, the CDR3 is TGTGCCAGCAGCCCACATCGGGTCTCTGGAAACACCATATATTTT. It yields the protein CASSPHRVSGNTIYF.